This T cell receptor (beta chain) originates from a study of OX40 agonist ivuxolimab in advanced cancers. Turning to the overall study: Ivuxolimab, which targeted the costimulatory receptor OX40 (CD134), was an agonistic, fully human IgG2 monoclonal antibody. Intravenous ivuxolimab was administered to patients every 2 weeks at six dose levels: 0.01, 0.1, 0.3, 1.5, 3 and 10 mg/kg. Partial responses occurred in three dose-escalation patients: two with cutaneous melanoma and one with hepatocellular carcinoma. The monotherapy dose-escalation portion (N of about 52 patients) of the phase I ivuxolimab trial is reported in the paper. The dose-escalation cohort was almost 85% male with a mean age of about 60 years, ranging from roughly 23 to 80. Of the roughly 51 patients in dose escalation, 19 had hepatocellular carcinoma, approximately 15 had melanoma, 9 had renal cell carcinoma and 9 had head and neck cancer. The purpose of peripheral TCRbeta sequencing was to test whether ivuxolimab changed TCR sequence diversity and led to clonal T-cell expansion. Patients were allowed to have had prior anti-PD-1, anti-PD-L1 or anti-CTLA-4 therapy, and 40% of the dose-escalation patients had previously received checkpoint inhibitors. Overall study outcomes, separate from this receptor: At doses from 0.1 to 3.0 mg/kg, clonal expansion was seen in both CD4+ and CD8+ blood T cells between baseline and week 6. Partial responders in the 0.1-3.0 mg/kg groups had among the lowest normalized peripheral clonal expansion, especially among CD8+ T cells. After ivuxolimab, expanded clones were on average more numerous among CD8+ T cells than among CD4+ T cells. Low levels of normalized T-cell clonal expansion were also shown by some nonresponding patients. The antigen specificity of the peripheral T cells that underwent clonal expansion was not determined.

CDR1 and CDR2 are drawn from the germline V gene (reference sequence): MNHEY, SMNVEV. From its cysteine to its phenylalanine, the CDR3 spans 14 amino acids. The only DNA kept is the CDR3, 42 bases in frame from the first base. Trimming takes 8 bases off V and 4 bases off J; junction bases not matched to a gene: 7. The trial excluded patients who had a history of autoimmune disease or who were on systemic immunosuppression. Peripheral blood for TCR sequencing was collected from all dose cohorts at baseline, on cycle 4 day 1, and on cycle 7 day 1. Samples came from an open-label, multicenter, first-in-human phase I dose-escalation trial of ivuxolimab. Adults with locally advanced or metastatic melanoma, renal cell carcinoma, hepatocellular carcinoma or head and neck squamous cell carcinoma were enrolled in the trial. Before TCR sequencing, CD4+ T cells and CD8+ T cells were sorted from peripheral blood as separate populations.

For sequencing of the TCRbeta CDR3 region, genomic DNA was extracted from the sorted cells. The immunoSEQ Assay was used for sequencing of TCRbeta CDR3 regions. TCRdb provides this immuneACCESS table in a form limited to in-frame rearrangements. Some clones are lacking; in checked studies, under half of them reflect an unresolved V gene, and why the rest are absent is not known. The sample profile shows around 37,000 clones; more than 80% of them were found once. About 18% of the sample goes to the ten largest clones. Remarks on this clone: There is no known antigen for this receptor. Base quality data are lacking; no much larger clone is found one base away.

This TCR was sampled from an adult with an advanced solid tumor such as melanoma, head and neck, liver or kidney cancer. Sample: CD4+ or CD8+ T cells sorted from blood, taken in a trial of the OX40 agonist ivuxolimab. The sequence links TRBV27 to TRBJ2-2, with TRBD1 identical over 7 junction bases. The sequence in DNA is TGTGCCAGCGAAGACAGGGACGGCACCGGGGAGCTGTTTTTT. Its product reads: CASEDRDGTGELFF.